Sequencing of this TCR beta chain was carried out in a study of blood T cell repertoires in COVID-19. The V end lost 0 bases, the J end lost 7 bases, and 10 bases lay between the germline ends. Germline CDR1 is MNHNS and CDR2 is SASEGT. The CDR3 covers 14 residues. Data came from immunoSEQ multiplex PCR; TCRdb stores just in-frame clones and leaves some out. The sample includes over 100,000 clones, roughly 84% of them seen just once. This sequence was found in a woman aged 30 to 39 who had recovered from COVID-19. The chain couples TRBV6-1 to TRBJ2-1; D perhaps matches TRBD1 (6 bases). The sequencing input was PBMCs or T cells enriched from blood (not recorded which). CDR3 sequence reads: CASSEAQGLNEQFF. The CDR3 DNA reads TGTGCCAGCAGTGAAGCGCAGGGGTTAAATGAGCAGTTCTTC.